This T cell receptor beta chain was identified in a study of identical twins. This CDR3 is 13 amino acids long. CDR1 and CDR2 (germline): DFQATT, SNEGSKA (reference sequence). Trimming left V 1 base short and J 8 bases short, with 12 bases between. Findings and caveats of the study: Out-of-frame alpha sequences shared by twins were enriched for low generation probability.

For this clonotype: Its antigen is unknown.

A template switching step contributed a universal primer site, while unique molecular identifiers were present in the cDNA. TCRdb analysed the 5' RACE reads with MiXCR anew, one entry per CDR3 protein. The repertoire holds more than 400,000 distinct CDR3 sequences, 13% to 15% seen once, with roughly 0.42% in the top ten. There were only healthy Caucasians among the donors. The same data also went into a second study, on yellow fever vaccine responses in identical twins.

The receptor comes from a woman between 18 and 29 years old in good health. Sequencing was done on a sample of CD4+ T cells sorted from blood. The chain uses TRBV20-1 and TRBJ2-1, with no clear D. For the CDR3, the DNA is TGCAGTGCTAGAGGGCGGCAGAACGATGAGCAGTTCTTC. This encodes CSARGRQNDEQFF.